These T cell receptor beta chains were read from a single sample in a study of blood T cells in healthy people across ages. TCRdb reprocessed the 5' RACE reads via MiXCR and lists one record per CDR3 protein. Of about 1.5 million distinct CDR3 sequences in the sample, roughly 43% were seen once. Source material: blood. The receptors originated from a woman aged 18-30 years in good health. The CDR3 runs from the conserved cysteine through the conserved F or W. The D gene is left open where the match is weak. A clone size is listed for some rows: how often the clone was seen (once, few, many), or a class if it is expanded.

V gene	J gene	clone size	D gene	CDR3 DNA	CDR3 protein
TRBV24-1	TRBJ2-3	few	-	TGTGCCACCAGTGATCCCGGACTTACTACAGATACGCAGTATTTT	CATSDPGLTTDTQYF
TRBV11-2	TRBJ2-7	-	-	TGCGCCAGCAGCTTTACAGGGAACGAGCAGTACTTC	CASSFTGNEQYF
TRBV7-2	TRBJ2-3	few	-	TGTGCCAGCAGCTTAGTCTCGCGCGGAACCACAGATACGCAGTATTTT	CASSLVSRGTTDTQYF
TRBV21-1	TRBJ1-5	-	-	TGTGCCAGCAGCAAAGTCGGCCAGGGAAAATGGATGGGTGGCAATCAGCCCCAGCATTTT	CASSKVGQGKWMGGNQPQHF
TRBV20-1	TRBJ1-2	few	-	TGCAGTGCTAGTGCCTCAGCGGACTATGGCTACACCTTC	CSASASADYGYTF
TRBV15	TRBJ2-1	few	-	TGTGCCACCAGCAGAGTCCGGGAGCAGTTCTTC	CATSRVREQFF
TRBV20-1	TRBJ2-1	-	-	TGCAGTGCTCCCCGGGTGCTAGACTCCTACAATGAGCAGTTCTTC	CSAPRVLDSYNEQFF
TRBV7-9	TRBJ2-5	-	-	TGTGCCAGCAGCTTAGAGGAAAATGAGCAGTACTTC	CASSLEENEQYF
TRBV9	TRBJ2-2	-	TRBD2	TGTGCCAGCAGCGTAGCTGCTAGCGGGAGATCCGGGGAGCTGTTTTTT	CASSVAASGRSGELFF
TRBV20-1	TRBJ2-7	once	TRBD1	TGCAGTGCTCTACGCGACAGGGAGTACGAGCAGTACTTC	CSALRDREYEQYF
TRBV30	TRBJ2-3	-	TRBD2	TGTGCCTGGAGTGTTTTCGGGAGGGACACAGATGCGCAGTATTTT	CAWSVFGRDTDAQYF
TRBV4-3	TRBJ1-1	few	-	TGCGCCAGCAGCAAACGAACGAATATGAACACTGAAGCTTTCTTT	CASSKRTNMNTEAFF
TRBV20-1	TRBJ2-3	-	-	TGCAGTGCTAAACTAGCAGGAAAGGATAGGCAGTATTTT	CSAKLAGKDRQYF
TRBV7-2	TRBJ2-3	few	-	TGTGCCAGCAGCTTAGACGGGGGGCCTGATACGCAGTATTTT	CASSLDGGPDTQYF
TRBV27	TRBJ2-7	-	-	TGTGCCAGCAGGTTACAGGGTCGCTCCTACGAGCAGTACTTC	CASRLQGRSYEQYF
TRBV7-2	TRBJ2-5	-	-	TGTGCCAGCAGCTTACACCTCGGGGCAGGCACGCAGACCCAGTACTTC	CASSLHLGAGTQTQYF
TRBV14	TRBJ1-1	-	-	TGTGCCAGCAGCCAAGCGGGCGGGGATGCTGAAGCTTTCTTT	CASSQAGGDAEAFF
TRBV3-1	TRBJ2-2	-	-	TGTGCCAGCACTCGAGACGGGGAGCTGTTTTTT	CASTRDGELFF
TRBV6-6	TRBJ1-1	few	-	TGTGCCAGCAGTTGGGGAGGGGAGAACACTGAAGCTTTCTTT	CASSWGGENTEAFF
TRBV7-9	TRBJ2-1	few	-	TGTGCCAGCAGCTCCCGGGCGGTAACCTACAATGAGCAGTTCTTC	CASSSRAVTYNEQFF
TRBV9	TRBJ1-2	-	-	TGTGCCAGCAGCCCCCACCGGGGTGGGGGTATTGGCTACACCTTC	CASSPHRGGGIGYTF
TRBV4-1	TRBJ1-2	-	-	TGCGCCAGCAGCGCACCCGGGCAGTTTGGGGGCTACACCTTC	CASSAPGQFGGYTF
TRBV7-9	TRBJ2-1	many	TRBD2	TGTGCCAGCAGCTTATCTCTAGCGGCCTCCTACAATGAGCAGTTCTTC	CASSLSLAASYNEQFF
TRBV6-2/TRBV6-3	TRBJ1-1	-	-	TGTGCCAGCAGGTACCCCCTGGGGGGTGACACTGAAGCTTTCTTT	CASRYPLGGDTEAFF
TRBV7-8	TRBJ1-1	-	-	TGTGCCAGCAGCCCACTAGGTGGGGGGGAGTTCACTGAAGCTTTCTTT	CASSPLGGGEFTEAFF
TRBV7-2	TRBJ2-1	few	-	TGTGCCAGCAGCTTACAGGGTCTGGACAACAATGAGCAGTTCTTC	CASSLQGLDNNEQFF
TRBV10-3	TRBJ1-1	few	-	TGTGCCATCAGTGAGTTGCCAGCGGAGAACACTGAAGCTTTCTTT	CAISELPAENTEAFF
TRBV7-2	TRBJ2-1	few	-	TGTGCCAGCAGTATTCCAAGCCACAATGAGCAGTTCTTC	CASSIPSHNEQFF
TRBV6-2/TRBV6-3	TRBJ1-2	-	TRBD1	TGTGCCAGCAGTTACGCCGGGACAGGTGCCGGAGGCTACACCTTC	CASSYAGTGAGGYTF
TRBV20-1	TRBJ1-2	-	-	TGCAGTGCTAGCTCGAAACCCGGACGAGGAGATGGCTACACCTTC	CSASSKPGRGDGYTF
TRBV2	TRBJ2-1	-	TRBD2	TGTGCCAGCAGAGACCTGGCGGGAGGGCCATTTGAGCAGTTCTTC	CASRDLAGGPFEQFF
TRBV29-1	TRBJ2-5	-	-	TGCAGCGTTGAAACGCGCAGGGCATACCCTCAAGAGACCCAGTACTTC	CSVETRRAYPQETQYF
TRBV6-6	TRBJ1-2	few	-	TGTGCCAGCAGGGGACGGGGGAACAACTATGGCTACACCTTC	CASRGRGNNYGYTF
TRBV24-1	TRBJ2-1	-	TRBD2	TGTGCCACCAGTGCTACTAGCGGGGGTCTTCGCTCCTACAATGAGCAGTTCTTC	CATSATSGGLRSYNEQFF
TRBV7-9	TRBJ1-2	few	-	TGTGCCAGCAGCCGAAACACCGACTATGGCTACACCTTC	CASSRNTDYGYTF
TRBV24-1	TRBJ2-7	few	TRBD2	TGTGCCACCAGTGATTGGGGAGGGAACGAGCAGTACTTC	CATSDWGGNEQYF
TRBV20-1	TRBJ2-3	-	TRBD2	TGCAGTGCCTCACTAGCGGGGGCTTTCACAGATACGCAGTATTTT	CSASLAGAFTDTQYF
TRBV4-1	TRBJ1-6	few	-	TGCGCCAGCAGCCATATCGGTGGCACCCTCCACTTT	CASSHIGGTLHF
TRBV11-2	TRBJ2-7	-	-	TGTGCCAGCAGCTTAGATCTGGGGACATCATACTACGAGCAGTACTTC	CASSLDLGTSYYEQYF
TRBV5-1	TRBJ2-7	few	TRBD1	TGCGCCAGCAGCTATTTAACAGGGGGCGGTCAGTACGAGCAGTACTTC	CASSYLTGGGQYEQYF